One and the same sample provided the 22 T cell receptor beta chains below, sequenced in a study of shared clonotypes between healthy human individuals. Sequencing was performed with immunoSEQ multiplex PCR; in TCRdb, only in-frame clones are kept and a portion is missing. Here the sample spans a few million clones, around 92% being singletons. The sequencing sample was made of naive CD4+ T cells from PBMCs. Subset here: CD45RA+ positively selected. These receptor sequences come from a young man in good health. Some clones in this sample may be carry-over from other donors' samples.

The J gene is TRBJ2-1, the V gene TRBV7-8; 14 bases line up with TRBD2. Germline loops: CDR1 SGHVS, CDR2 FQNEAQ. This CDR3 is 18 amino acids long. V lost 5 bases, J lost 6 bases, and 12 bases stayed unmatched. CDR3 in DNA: TGTGCCAGCAGCCCAGGGAGGGGACTAGCGGGAGTCTCCAATGAGCAGTTCTTC. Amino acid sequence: CASSPGRGLAGVSNEQFF.

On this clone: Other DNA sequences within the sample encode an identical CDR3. DNA for the CDR3: TGTGCCAGCAGCTTAATGGGTAACACTGAAGCTTTCTTT. Its translation is CASSLMGNTEAFF. This chain joins TRBV7-9 and TRBJ1-1; D gene ambiguous. V lost 2 bases and J lost 2, with 6 bases in between. The CDR3 covers 13 residues. From germline, CDR1 is SEHNR and CDR2 FQNEAQ (reference sequence).

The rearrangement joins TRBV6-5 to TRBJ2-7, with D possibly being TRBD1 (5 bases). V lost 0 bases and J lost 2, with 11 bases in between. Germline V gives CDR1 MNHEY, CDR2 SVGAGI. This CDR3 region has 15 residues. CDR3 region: CASSYSDKGTYEQYF. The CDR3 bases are TGTGCCAGCAGTTACTCTGACAAGGGGACCTACGAGCAGTACTTC.

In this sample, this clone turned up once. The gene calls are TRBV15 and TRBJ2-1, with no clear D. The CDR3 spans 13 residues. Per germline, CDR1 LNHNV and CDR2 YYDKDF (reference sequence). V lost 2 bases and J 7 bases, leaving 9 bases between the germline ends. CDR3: CATSRRTANEQFF. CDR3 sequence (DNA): TGTGCCACCAGCAGACGCACGGCGAATGAGCAGTTCTTC.

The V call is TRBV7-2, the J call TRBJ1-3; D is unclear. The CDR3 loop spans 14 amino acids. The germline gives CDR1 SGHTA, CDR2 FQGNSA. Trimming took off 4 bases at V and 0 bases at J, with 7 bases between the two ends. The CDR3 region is CASSWRGSGNTIYF. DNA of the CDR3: TGTGCCAGCAGCTGGAGAGGCTCTGGAAACACCATATATTTT.

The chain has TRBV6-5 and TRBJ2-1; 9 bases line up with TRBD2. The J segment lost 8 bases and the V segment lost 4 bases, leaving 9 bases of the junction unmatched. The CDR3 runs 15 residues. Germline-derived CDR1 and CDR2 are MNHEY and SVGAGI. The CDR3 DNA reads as TGTGCCAGCAGTTCCGGGGTAGCGGGAGAGCATGAGCAGTTCTTC. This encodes CASSSGVAGEHEQFF.

The CDR3 nucleotides are TGTGCCAGCAGAAATACGGGGGGGGTCCCTGAAGCTTTCTTT. Protein: CASRNTGGVPEAFF. The gene calls are TRBV6-5 and TRBJ1-1; D is perhaps TRBD1 (5 bases). The CDR3 has 14 residues. Germline CDR1 MNHEY, CDR2 SVGAGI. The V end was cut by 6 bases, the J end by 6 bases, with 17 bases between.

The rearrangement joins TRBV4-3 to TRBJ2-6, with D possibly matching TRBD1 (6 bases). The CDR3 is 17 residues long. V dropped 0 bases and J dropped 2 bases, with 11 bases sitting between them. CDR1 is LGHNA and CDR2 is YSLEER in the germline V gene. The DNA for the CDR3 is TGCGCCAGCAGCCAAGAGGGACACTTCCCTGGGGCCAACGTCCTGACTTTC. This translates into CASSQEGHFPGANVLTF.

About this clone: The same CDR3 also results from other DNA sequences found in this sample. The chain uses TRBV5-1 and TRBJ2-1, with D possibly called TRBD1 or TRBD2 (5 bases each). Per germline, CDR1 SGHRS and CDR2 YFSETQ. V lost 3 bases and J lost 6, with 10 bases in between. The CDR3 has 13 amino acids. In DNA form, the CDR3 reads TGCGCCAGCAGCTCTGGGACCCCCAATGAGCAGTTCTTC. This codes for CASSSGTPNEQFF.

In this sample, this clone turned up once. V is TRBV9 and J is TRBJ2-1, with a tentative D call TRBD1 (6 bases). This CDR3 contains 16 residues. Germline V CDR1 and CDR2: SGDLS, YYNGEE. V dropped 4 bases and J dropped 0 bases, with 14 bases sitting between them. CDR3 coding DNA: TGTGCCAGCAGCCTACTCCCGGACAGCTCCTACAATGAGCAGTTCTTC. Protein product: CASSLLPDSSYNEQFF.

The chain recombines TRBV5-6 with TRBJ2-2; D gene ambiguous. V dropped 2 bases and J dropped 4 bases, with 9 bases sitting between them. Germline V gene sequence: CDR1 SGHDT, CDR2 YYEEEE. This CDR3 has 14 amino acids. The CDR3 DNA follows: TGTGCCAGCAGCTTAGTTCAGGCCACCGGGGAGCTGTTTTTT. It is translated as CASSLVQATGELFF.

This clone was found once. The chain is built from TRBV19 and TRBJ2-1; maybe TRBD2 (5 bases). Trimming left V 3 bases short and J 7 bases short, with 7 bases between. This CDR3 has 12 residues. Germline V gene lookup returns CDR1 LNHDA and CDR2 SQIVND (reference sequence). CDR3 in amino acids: CASSIRGNEQFF. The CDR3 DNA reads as TGTGCCAGTAGTATTCGGGGTAATGAGCAGTTCTTC.

The chain's CDR3 is CASSPRAGDRGARGPPLHF. In nucleotides, the CDR3 is TGTGCCAGCAGCCCCCGGGCAGGGGACAGGGGCGCGAGAGGTCCCCCCCTCCACTTT. The chain has TRBV11-2 and TRBJ1-6; TRBD1 matches at 10 bases. CDR3 length: 19 amino acids. V shed 5 bases, J shed 13 bases, and the junction held 23 bases outside the gene matches. From germline, CDR1 is SGHAT and CDR2 FQNNGV.

The CDR3 spells CASSPDPGQGATEQFF. CDR3 sequence (DNA): TGTGCCAGCAGCCCAGATCCGGGACAGGGGGCCACCGAGCAGTTCTTC. The chain couples TRBV11-3 to TRBJ2-1; TRBD1 agrees at 12 bases. This CDR3 is built from 16 residues. Per germline, CDR1 SGHNT and CDR2 YENEEA. V trimming: 5 bases; J trimming: 10 bases; junction bases outside the gene matches: 12.

The CDR3 here is CASTGGQGYGYTF. DNA of the CDR3: TGTGCCAGCACTGGAGGACAGGGCTATGGCTACACCTTC. The chain links TRBV25-1 to TRBJ1-2; TRBD1 matches 8 bases. Germline V gene data show CDR1 as MGHDK and CDR2 as SYGVNS. The length of the CDR3 is 13 residues. The V segment lost 7 bases and the J segment 4 bases; nucleotides outside the gene matches: 5.

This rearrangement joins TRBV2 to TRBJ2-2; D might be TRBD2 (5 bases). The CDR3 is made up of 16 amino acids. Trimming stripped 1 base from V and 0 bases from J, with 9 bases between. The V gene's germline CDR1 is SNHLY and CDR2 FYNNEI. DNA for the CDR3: TGTGCCAGCAGTGAAGGTTGGGGAGCGAACACCGGGGAGCTGTTTTTT. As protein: CASSEGWGANTGELFF.

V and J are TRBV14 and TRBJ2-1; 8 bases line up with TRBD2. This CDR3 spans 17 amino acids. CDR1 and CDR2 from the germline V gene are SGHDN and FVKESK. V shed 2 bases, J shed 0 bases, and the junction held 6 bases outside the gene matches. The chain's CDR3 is CASSQLDSGISYNEQFF. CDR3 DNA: TGTGCCAGCAGCCAATTGGATAGCGGGATCTCCTACAATGAGCAGTTCTTC.

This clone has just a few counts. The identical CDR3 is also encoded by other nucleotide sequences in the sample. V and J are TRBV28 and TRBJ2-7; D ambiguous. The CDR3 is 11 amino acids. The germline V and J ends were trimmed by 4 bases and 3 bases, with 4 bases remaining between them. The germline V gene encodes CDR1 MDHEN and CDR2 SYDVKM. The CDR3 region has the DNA TGTGCCAGCAGTTCCCGCTACGAGCAGTACTTC. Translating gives CASSSRYEQYF.

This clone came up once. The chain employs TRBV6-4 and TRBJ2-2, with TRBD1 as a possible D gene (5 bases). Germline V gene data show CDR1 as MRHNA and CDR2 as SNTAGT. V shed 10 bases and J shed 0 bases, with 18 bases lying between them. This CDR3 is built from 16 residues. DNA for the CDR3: TGTGCCATTTTCCTAGGGGTATCCGCGAACACCGGGGAGCTGTTTTTT. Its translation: CAIFLGVSANTGELFF.

The CDR3 is CASSQGLEETGELFF. In DNA form, the CDR3 reads TGTGCCAGCAGCCAAGGACTAGAAGAGACCGGGGAGCTGTTTTTT. This sequence joins TRBV7-8 and TRBJ2-2, with TRBD2 identical over 7 bases. Germline values: CDR1 SGHVS, CDR2 FQNEAQ. The CDR3 sequence is 15 residues long. V dropped 5 bases and J dropped 5; count of bases not matched to a gene: 8.

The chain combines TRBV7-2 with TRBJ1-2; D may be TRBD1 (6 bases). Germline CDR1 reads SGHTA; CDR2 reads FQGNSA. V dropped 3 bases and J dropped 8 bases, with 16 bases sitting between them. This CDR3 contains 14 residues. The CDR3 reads CASSLGGGDGGYTF. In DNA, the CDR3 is TGTGCCAGCAGCTTGGGGGGGGGCGATGGAGGCTACACCTTC.

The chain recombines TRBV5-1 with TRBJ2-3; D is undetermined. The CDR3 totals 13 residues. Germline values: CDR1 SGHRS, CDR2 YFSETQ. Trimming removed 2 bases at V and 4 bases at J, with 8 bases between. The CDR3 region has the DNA TGCGCCAGCAGCTTTAACCAACCAGATACGCAGTATTTT. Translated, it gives CASSFNQPDTQYF.